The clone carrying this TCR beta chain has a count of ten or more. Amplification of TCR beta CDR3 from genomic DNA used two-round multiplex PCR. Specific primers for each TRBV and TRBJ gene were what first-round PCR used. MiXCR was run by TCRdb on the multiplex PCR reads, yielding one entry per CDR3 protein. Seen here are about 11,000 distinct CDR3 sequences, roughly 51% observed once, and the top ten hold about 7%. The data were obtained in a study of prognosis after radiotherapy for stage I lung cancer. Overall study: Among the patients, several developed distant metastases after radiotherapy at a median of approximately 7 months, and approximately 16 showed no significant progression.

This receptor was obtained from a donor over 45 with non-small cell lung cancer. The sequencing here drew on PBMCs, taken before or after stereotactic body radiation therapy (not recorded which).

The CDR3: CASSLVAGSYGYTF. CDR3 DNA sequence: TGTGCCAGCAGCTTAGTTGCAGGAAGCTATGGCTACACCTTC. The V call is TRBV7-6, the J call TRBJ1-2; no reliable D call. V was clipped by 1 base and J by 4 bases, with 10 bases between them. Germline lookup yields CDR1 SGHVS and CDR2 FNYEAQ. This CDR3 has 14 residues.